One and the same sample provided the 6 T cell receptor beta chains below, sequenced in a study of blood T cell repertoires in COVID-19 (dated by TCRdb to the early 2020s). Library creation used the immunoSEQ multiplex PCR assay. Imported from immuneACCESS, the table was reduced by TCRdb to in-frame sequences with V and J called. These copies leave out some clones; in studies compared against another copy, an unresolved V gene accounts for under half, and the cause of the remainder is not known. In all, the sample holds 120,000 or so clones, and 80% to 90% of those were seen once. The ten largest clones represent less than 30% of the sample. Sequencing was done on a sample of peripheral blood. Receptors originate from a man between 70 and 80 years old with active or convalescent COVID-19.

This clone has just one count. J is TRBJ1-5 and V is TRBV3-1 (or the pseudogene TRBV3-2), with unresolved D. V lost 1 base and J 0 bases, leaving 10 bases between the germline ends. This CDR3 spans 16 amino acids. Germline lookup yields CDR1 LGHDT and CDR2 YNNKEL (reference sequence). The CDR3 nucleotides are TGTGCCAGCAGCCAAGGGGCAGCATATAGCAATCAGCCCCAGCATTTT. Translated, it gives CASSQGAAYSNQPQHF.

This chain joins TRBV4-2 and TRBJ2-7; maybe TRBD2 (5 bases). This CDR3 spans 16 amino acids. Trimming removed 3 bases at V and 4 bases at J, with 19 bases between. Germline-derived CDR1 and CDR2 are LGHNA and YNFKEQ. This CDR3 is CASSHSSGGLPYEQYF. In DNA form, the CDR3 reads TGTGCCAGCAGCCACAGCTCTGGCGGGCTACCTTACGAGCAGTACTTC.

This rearrangement joins TRBV19 to TRBJ2-1, with D unclear. V was trimmed by 3 bases and J by 2 bases, leaving 5 bases between them. This CDR3 contains 13 residues. Germline V gene data show CDR1 as LNHDA and CDR2 as SQIVND (reference sequence). The CDR3 DNA sequence: TGTGCCAGTAGTATCCCCGCCTACAATGAGCAGTTCTTC. Translation gives CASSIPAYNEQFF.

The rearrangement joins TRBV15 to TRBJ1-2; 9 bases are shared with TRBD1. The V gene's germline CDR1 is LNHNV and CDR2 YYDKDF (reference sequence). Unmatched junction bases numbered 3, after V lost 3 bases and J lost 4 bases. CDR3 size: 14 residues. In DNA form, the CDR3 reads TGTGCCACCAGCAGGGACAGGGGAAGCTATGGCTACACCTTC. Protein product: CATSRDRGSYGYTF.

This sequence joins TRBV28 and TRBJ1-5; D is ambiguous. Trimming removed 7 bases from V and 9 bases from J, with 13 bases in between. Germline V gives CDR1 MDHEN, CDR2 SYDVKM. The CDR3 has 12 residues. CDR3 coding DNA: TGTGCCAGCAACAGTGGGTTAGGGCCCCAGCATTTT. This encodes CASNSGLGPQHF.

V and J are TRBV24-1 and TRBJ2-4; D possibly corresponds to TRBD2 (5 bases). The ends were cut back, 6 bases at V and 2 bases at J, with 7 bases in the middle. The CDR3 consists of 13 residues. Germline CDR1 KGHDR, CDR2 SFDVKD. The CDR3 loop is CATSSGTKNIQYF. The CDR3 DNA follows: TGTGCCACCAGTTCGGGGACCAAAAACATTCAGTACTTC.